The 7 T cell receptor beta chains presented below share a single source sample, sequenced in a study of CD8 T cells in Susac syndrome. Random-hexamer reverse transcription was applied to roughly 0.5 to 1 ug RNA. MiXCR, applied by TCRdb to the immunoSEQ multiplex PCR reads, yields one record per CDR3 protein. The table includes around 170,000 distinct CDR3 sequences, approximately 95% detected once. Sequenced input: CD8+ T cells from PBMCs. These receptors originate from a human donor with Susac syndrome.

V and J are TRBV5-1 and TRBJ2-3, with D possibly matching TRBD2 (5 bases). The CDR3 is 15 residues long. The V gene lost 2 bases and the J gene lost 2 bases, with 12 bases spanning the gap. CDR1 is SGHRS, CDR2 YFSETQ, per germline. The CDR3 loop is CASSLERINTDTQYF. CDR3 sequence (DNA): TGCGCCAGCAGCTTAGAGCGGATTAACACAGATACGCAGTATTTT.

The chain has TRBV14 and TRBJ1-2; D not resolved. CDR3 size: 15 residues. V was trimmed by 0 bases and J by 4 bases, leaving 12 bases between them. CDR1 and CDR2 from the germline V gene are SGHDN and FVKESK. DNA of the CDR3: TGTGCCAGCAGCCAAGATTGGAGCGGTCTCTATGGCTACACCTTC. It is translated as CASSQDWSGLYGYTF.

V and J are TRBV4-1 and TRBJ2-7; 7 bases match TRBD1. The CDR3 sequence is 14 residues long. Germline V lookup: CDR1 MGHRA, CDR2 YSYEKL. J gave up 7 bases and V 2 bases, and 8 bases lay outside the gene matches. CDR3 amino acids: CASSQYTGAGEQYF. As DNA, the CDR3 is TGCGCCAGCAGCCAATATACAGGGGCTGGAGAGCAGTACTTC.

This clonotype was seen just once. The chain links TRBV19 to TRBJ2-1; tentative D call: TRBD2 (6 bases). The CDR3 is 15 amino acids. Per germline, CDR1 LNHDA and CDR2 SQIVND (reference sequence). The V gene lost 3 bases and the J gene lost 0 bases, with 9 bases spanning the gap. CDR3 sequence reads: CASSMAGSSYNEQFF. The CDR3 DNA is TGTGCCAGTAGTATGGCGGGGAGCTCCTACAATGAGCAGTTCTTC.

The chain joins TRBV7-9 to TRBJ2-5; 11 nucleotides match TRBD2. The germline V gene encodes CDR1 SEHNR and CDR2 FQNEAQ (reference sequence). Losses at the gene ends were 5 bases for V and 8 bases for J; bases not matched to a gene: 4. The CDR3 has 13 amino acids. This CDR3 reads CASSETSGVTQYF. The CDR3 coding sequence is TGTGCCAGCAGCGAGACTAGCGGGGTAACCCAGTACTTC. Full variable domain (outside the CDR3, taken from reference TRBV7-9 and TRBJ2-5): DTGVSQNPRHKITKRGQNVTFRCDPISEHNRLYWYRQTLGQGPEFLTYFQNEAQLEKSRLLSDRFSAERPKGSFSTLEIQRTEQGDSAMYLCASSETSGVTQYFGPGTRLLVL.

This chain uses TRBV9 with TRBJ1-6, with D maybe TRBD1 (6 bases). Trimming removed 0 bases at V and 6 bases at J, with 10 bases between. This CDR3 is built from 15 residues. The germline gives CDR1 SGDLS, CDR2 YYNGEE. For the CDR3, the DNA is TGTGCCAGCAGCGTAGAAACAGGGTCTAATTCACCCCTCCACTTT. This translates into CASSVETGSNSPLHF.

V usage is TRBV4-1 and J usage is TRBJ2-5; either TRBD1 or TRBD2 may fit D (5 bases each). The length of the CDR3 is 13 residues. Germline CDR1 is MGHRA and CDR2 is YSYEKL. V lost 1 base, J lost 4 bases, and 7 bases lay in between. The CDR3 loop reads CASSQAGPETQYF. The CDR3 bases are TGCGCCAGCAGCCAAGCGGGGCCAGAGACCCAGTACTTC.